These 24 T cell receptor beta chains were all obtained from the same sample, sequenced in a study of T-cell reconstitution after alpha-beta-depleted transplantation in children. Unique molecular identifiers were built into the TCRbeta library. A single record per CDR3 protein comes from TCRdb applying MiXCR to the PCR reads. Counted here are 700,000 or so distinct CDR3 sequences, roughly 14% occurring once; the ten biggest clones make up about 0.77%. Material: PBMCs, obtained before TCRalphabeta/CD19-depleted stem cell transplant. These receptors all stem from a girl aged 2-10 years with congenital amegakaryocytic thrombocytopenia, due to receive a stem cell transplant.

This chain links TRBV4-2 with TRBJ2-1; D is uncertain. CDR3 size: 19 residues. CDR1 and CDR2 from the germline V gene are LGHNA and YNFKEQ. V was trimmed by 4 bases and J by 0 bases, leaving 22 bases between them. This chain's CDR3 is CASSPRLDFIWSSYNEQFF. DNA for the CDR3: TGTGCCAGCAGCCCCCGCCTAGACTTCATCTGGAGCTCCTACAATGAGCAGTTCTTC.

This clonotype was detected many times. This chain connects TRBV7-6 to TRBJ2-3; D might be TRBD2 (6 bases). Trimming took 5 bases from V and 1 from J, leaving 10 bases between them. The CDR3 runs to 14 residues. Germline assignment: CDR1 SGHVS and CDR2 FNYEAQ. The CDR3 bases are TGTGCCAGCAGCGATGGCGGGGGCACAGATACGCAGTATTTT. It is translated as CASSDGGGTDTQYF.

J is TRBJ1-2 and V is TRBV7-8, with unresolved D. V lost 2 bases and J lost 0, with 10 bases in between. Germline lookup yields CDR1 SGHVS and CDR2 FQNEAQ. This CDR3 comprises 15 residues. CDR3 loop: CASSLNSRSNYGYTF. The CDR3 DNA reads TGTGCCAGCAGCTTAAATTCCCGGTCTAACTATGGCTACACCTTC.

J is TRBJ2-5 and V is TRBV5-1, with TRBD2 matching over 7 bases. The CDR3 loop spans 15 amino acids. The germline V gene encodes CDR1 SGHRS and CDR2 YFSETQ. Trimming at V came to 0 bases and at J to 4 bases, leaving 6 bases not matched to a gene. The CDR3 loop is CASSLEAGRGETQYF. CDR3 DNA sequence: TGCGCCAGCAGCTTGGAAGCGGGGAGGGGAGAGACCCAGTACTTC.

Only a few counts were recorded for this clonotype. The chain employs TRBV20-1 and TRBJ2-2, with D perhaps TRBD1 (6 bases). The CDR3 runs 15 residues. V dropped 2 bases and J dropped 0 bases, with 10 bases sitting between them. Germline assignment: CDR1 DFQATT and CDR2 SNEGSKA (reference sequence). CDR3 region: CSARMAGANTGELFF. The CDR3 DNA follows: TGCAGTGCTAGAATGGCAGGGGCGAACACCGGGGAGCTGTTTTTT.

The sample holds many counts of this clonotype. The chain couples TRBV20-1 to TRBJ2-3, with D perhaps TRBD2 (5 bases). This CDR3 is built from 13 residues. Germline V gene data show CDR1 as DFQATT and CDR2 as SNEGSKA (reference sequence). Trimming took off 2 bases at V and 3 bases at J, with 9 bases between the two ends. The CDR3 DNA follows: TGCAGTGCTAGATACCCGGGGACAGATACGCAGTATTTT. Residues: CSARYPGTDTQYF.

This chain connects TRBV28 to TRBJ2-7, with 9 bases identical to TRBD1. CDR1 and CDR2 from the germline V gene are MDHEN and SYDVKM. This CDR3 is built from 15 residues. The V gene end was trimmed by 6 bases and the J gene end by 4 bases; junction bases not matched to a gene: 10. CDR3 bases: TGTGCCAGCAGCCCACCTACAGGGGGCAAGTACGAGCAGTACTTC. This gives the protein CASSPPTGGKYEQYF.

Ten or more counts support this clonotype. The chain couples TRBV24-1 to TRBJ2-1; 9 bases are shared with TRBD1. The CDR3 runs 12 residues. V was clipped by 8 bases and J by 15 bases; unmatched bases: 10. CDR1 and CDR2 (germline): KGHDR, SFDVKD. The CDR3 sequence is CATTSGTGIMFF. The CDR3 coding sequence is TGTGCCACCACTTCCGGGACAGGGATTATGTTCTTC.

The rearrangement joins TRBV5-1 to TRBJ2-2, with D possibly matching TRBD1 (5 bases). Trimming cost V 2 bases and J 6 bases, with 14 bases left between them. The CDR3 is 15 amino acids. Germline V gives CDR1 SGHRS, CDR2 YFSETQ. CDR3 bases: TGCGCCAGCAGCTTCCTCCTGCCAGGGCCCGGGGAGCTGTTTTTT. Amino acid sequence: CASSFLLPGPGELFF.

This clonotype was observed many times. CDR3: CSAREGEGHYEQYF. The CDR3 coding sequence is TGCAGTGCTAGAGAGGGGGAGGGCCACTACGAGCAGTACTTC. The rearrangement joins TRBV20-1 to TRBJ2-7, with 7 bases aligning to TRBD2. The ends lost 0 bases at V and 3 bases at J; junction bases unmatched: 5. Per the germline V gene, CDR1 is DFQATT and CDR2 is SNEGSKA (reference sequence). CDR3 length: 14 residues.

This clonotype was recorded many times. The V call is TRBV11-2, the J call TRBJ1-2; TRBD1 is a possible D gene (6 bases). The CDR3 sequence is 15 residues long. The V and J ends lost 5 bases and 5 bases respectively, with 18 bases between them. Germline values: CDR1 SGHAT, CDR2 FQNNGV. The CDR3 region has the DNA TGTGCCAGCAGCCGCAGTGGAGACAGGTCTTATGGCTACACCTTC. This translates into CASSRSGDRSYGYTF.

This chain joins TRBV7-8 and TRBJ2-5; no definite D call. Per germline, CDR1 SGHVS and CDR2 FQNEAQ. Trimming cost V 5 bases and J 1 base, with 17 bases left between them. This CDR3 has 16 amino acids. The DNA of the CDR3 is TGTGCCAGCAGCCCTCAATACCAGCCGGTCCAAGAGACCCAGTACTTC. Translated: CASSPQYQPVQETQYF. Together with reference TRBV7-8 and TRBJ2-5, the CDR3 gives the full variable domain: GAGVSQSPRYKVAKRGQDVALRCDPISGHVSLFWYQQALGQGPEFLTYFQNEAQLDKSGLPSDRFFAERPEGSVSTLKIQRTQQEDSAVYLCASSPQYQPVQETQYFGPGTRLLVL.

Ten or more counts support this clonotype. V gene TRBV10-3 combines with J gene TRBJ2-2, with TRBD2 identical over 13 bases. Per germline, CDR1 ENHRY and CDR2 SYGVKD. Trimming took 7 bases from V and 6 from J; bases not matched to a gene: 5. This CDR3 has 15 residues. In DNA form, the CDR3 reads TGTGCCATCACCGGACTAGCGGGAGATTCCGGGGAGCTGTTTTTT. This gives the protein CAITGLAGDSGELFF.

The rearrangement uses TRBV15 and TRBJ2-1, with 10 nucleotides matching TRBD1. The CDR3 consists of 14 residues. Germline assignment: CDR1 LNHNV and CDR2 YYDKDF (reference sequence). V was pared by 6 bases and J by 6 bases, with 5 bases of the junction left unmatched. The CDR3, as DNA: TGTGCCACCAGTGAGGGACAGGGGCCCAATGAGCAGTTCTTC. It encodes CATSEGQGPNEQFF.

The genes are TRBV23-1 and TRBJ2-4, with 7 bases aligning to TRBD1. TRBV23-1 carries the ORF label, with uncertain function. The CDR3 is made up of 17 amino acids. V dropped 6 bases and J dropped 2; count of bases not matched to a gene: 13. CDR3 nucleotides: TGCGCCAGCAGACCCTTCTACAGGGGAGCGACCAAAAACATTCAGTACTTC. Encoded protein: CASRPFYRGATKNIQYF.

This clonotype was seen a few times. CDR3 DNA: TGTGCCATCAGTGAGTCGACCCGCGGGGGCGAGCCAGATACGCAGTATTTT. Protein: CAISESTRGGEPDTQYF. This chain connects TRBV10-3 to TRBJ2-3; weak D call: TRBD2 (7 bases). The V end lost 0 bases, the J end lost 4 bases, and 17 bases lay between the germline ends. Germline loops: CDR1 ENHRY, CDR2 SYGVKD. The CDR3 has 17 residues.

A remark on this clonotype: A single base separates this from a much larger clone, so it may be a read error. The chain carries TRBV20-1 and TRBJ2-7, with D perhaps given as TRBD1 or TRBD2 (5 bases each). Germline values: CDR1 DFQATT, CDR2 SNEGSKA (reference sequence). The CDR3 contains 16 residues. The V end lost 2 bases, the J end lost 3 bases, and 20 bases lay between the germline ends. The CDR3 DNA sequence: TGCAGTGCTAGATTTTCGGGACGCTTCGCGTTCTACGAGCAGTACTTC. Amino acids: CSARFSGRFAFYEQYF.

This clonotype was recorded at least ten times. The rearrangement joins TRBV12-3 or TRBV12-4 to TRBJ2-3; 7 nucleotides line up with TRBD1. Trimming at V came to 7 bases and at J to 5 bases, leaving 6 bases not matched to a gene. The CDR3 runs 13 residues. CDR3 sequence: CASTDRDRDTQYF. The CDR3 DNA follows: TGTGCCAGCACAGACAGGGACAGAGATACGCAGTATTTT.

This chain joins TRBV30 and TRBJ2-1; no firm D call. The germline V and J ends were trimmed by 1 base and 8 bases, with 9 bases remaining between them. The CDR3 covers 12 residues. The germline gives CDR1 GTSNPN, CDR2 SVGIG (reference sequence). The CDR3 protein is CAWSEEHHEQFF. The CDR3 region has the DNA TGTGCCTGGAGTGAGGAGCACCATGAGCAGTTCTTC.

At least ten counts were recorded for this clonotype. V gene TRBV7-2 combines with J gene TRBJ2-2, with D perhaps TRBD2 (6 bases). This CDR3 contains 16 residues. The germline V gene has CDR1 SGHTA and CDR2 FQGNSA. Trimming cost V 5 bases and J 1 base, with 14 bases left between them. CDR3 amino acids: CASSEDYLRNTGELFF. CDR3 DNA sequence: TGTGCCAGCAGCGAGGACTATCTCAGGAACACCGGGGAGCTGTTTTTT.

This clonotype has at least ten counts. The chain joins TRBV5-1 to TRBJ1-5; 7 bases align to TRBD1. V lost 0 bases, J lost 2 bases, and 5 bases stayed unmatched. Germline V CDR1 and CDR2: SGHRS, YFSETQ. This CDR3 is 16 amino acids long. The CDR3, as DNA: TGCGCCAGCAGCTTGGGAGGGGGCAATGGCAATCAGCCCCAGCATTTT. It specifies CASSLGGGNGNQPQHF.

The chain couples TRBV2 to TRBJ2-4, with 9 bases identical to TRBD1. The V gene end was trimmed by 6 bases and the J gene end by 6 bases; junction bases not matched to a gene: 9. The CDR3 loop spans 15 amino acids. The germline gives CDR1 SNHLY, CDR2 FYNNEI. Here the CDR3 DNA reads TGTGCCAGCAGCCGAACAGGGGGCGCAGGAAACATTCAGTACTTC. It translates to CASSRTGGAGNIQYF.

This clonotype has ten or more counts. CDR3 loop: CASSFREADTQYF. CDR3 DNA sequence: TGTGCCAGCAGTTTCAGGGAGGCAGATACGCAGTATTTT. The V and J genes are TRBV12-3 or TRBV12-4 and TRBJ2-3; possibly TRBD2 for D (6 bases). Trimming shortened V by 3 bases and J by 4 bases, and 8 bases separated the two germline ends. The CDR3 is made up of 13 amino acids.

This chain connects TRBV29-1 to TRBJ2-7, with a tentative D call TRBD1 (6 bases). There are 13 residues in the CDR3. The V end was cut by 6 bases, the J end by 1 base, with 13 bases between. The V gene's germline CDR1 is SQVTM and CDR2 ANQGSEA. In nucleotides, the CDR3 is TGCAGCGTCGTGGGGGCCGATTCCTACGAGCAGTACTTC. Protein product: CSVVGADSYEQYF.